Sequencing of this TCR beta chain was carried out in a study of shared clonotypes between healthy human individuals. Several immunoSEQ 96-well plates shared each subset's DNA, each plate a replicate. Sequencing used immunoSEQ multiplex PCR; TCRdb keeps in-frame clones, though not all of them. This table holds approximately 2.5 million clones, approximately 94% found once. The V end lost 6 bases, the J end lost 5 bases, and 19 bases lay between the germline ends. The CDR3 is 15 residues long. From germline, CDR1 is MDHEN and CDR2 SYDVKM. The chain joins TRBV28 to TRBJ2-5; tentatively, D is TRBD2 (5 bases). The specimen sequenced was naive CD4+ T cells from PBMCs. Regarding subset: CD45RA+ positively selected. The origin of this receptor is a young man in good health. Some clones in this sample may be carry-over from other donors' samples. CDR3 region: CASRRTRVGGETQYF. The CDR3 bases are TGTGCCAGCAGGCGAACAAGGGTAGGCGGGGAGACCCAGTACTTC.